The present entry profiles one T cell receptor (beta chain) with its context. Scientists amplified the TCR beta CDR3 regions from RNA transcripts. In the first round, RT-PCR was carried out with HTBI primers, and a multiplex PCR formed the second round. TCRdb independently ran MiXCR on the multiplex PCR reads; one entry per CDR3 protein. The table has about 1.2 million distinct CDR3 sequences, about 35% seen once; the top ten hold around 10%. The CDR3 covers 15 residues. The germline V gene encodes CDR1 MNHEY and CDR2 SVGAGI. V was trimmed by 7 bases and J by 1 base, leaving 16 bases between them. This sample is part of a study of Graves' ophthalmopathy and Graves' hyperthyroidism.

The TCR sequence derives from an adult man with Graves' hyperthyroidism. The J gene is TRBJ2-5, the V gene TRBV6-5; D perhaps matches TRBD2 (5 bases). Sequencing was done on a sample of peripheral blood or thyroid tissue (not recorded which). CDR3 DNA: TGTGCCAGCACCCGACATCGGGGAACCCAAGAGACCCAGTACTTC. Its protein product is CASTRHRGTQETQYF.